This T cell receptor (beta chain) derives from a study of blood T cell repertoires in COVID-19. Assay: immunoSEQ multiplex PCR; the TCRdb copy retains only in-frame clones and omits some. The sample records around 190,000 clones, roughly 87% being singletons. The CDR3 loop spans 12 amino acids. Germline V CDR1 and CDR2: MNHEY, SVGAGI. This clone is a singleton in its sample. The gene calls are TRBV6-5 and TRBJ1-2, with D perhaps TRBD2 (7 bases). With the DNA end fitting TRBJ2-1 better, the J assignment may be wrong. This sequence originates from a woman aged 55 to 70 with COVID-19, enrolled during active disease. What was sequenced was peripheral blood. The DNA for the CDR3 is TGTGCCAGCAGTCCCCCTTGGGGGGGCCAGTTCTTC. Translation gives CASSPPWGGQFF.